This is a list of T cell receptor beta chains from one sample in a study of cytomegalovirus exposure and HLA in healthy donors. Clones were read by immunoSEQ multiplex PCR, and TCRdb kept only the in-frame ones, dropping some. The table lists 180,000 or so clones, 86% of them singletons. The material sequenced was PBMCs. Receptor source: a woman under 40 in good health and CMV-seronegative. CDR3s leave out the opening cysteine and the closing phenylalanine or tryptophan.

v_call	j_call	cdr3_aa
TRBV18	TRBJ2-5	ASSPRDRQETQY
TRBV9	TRBJ1-3	ASSVAGTGSGNTIY
TRBV9	TRBJ2-2	ASSVAPGGANTGELF
TRBV6-1	TRBJ1-2	ASSEVAGNYGYT
TRBV25-1	TRBJ1-2	ASSERTGAYGYT
TRBV18	TRBJ1-2	ASSPRTAGDTNYGYT
TRBV4-1	TRBJ1-5	ASSQTTGGVQPQH
TRBV5-1	TRBJ1-1	ASSLVAESEAF
TRBV27	TRBJ2-7	ASSRYRGPYEQY
TRBV19	TRBJ2-1	ASSIGYAAGPYREQF
TRBV6-1	TRBJ2-3	ASSEVALDTTSTDTQY
TRBV11-1	TRBJ2-7	ASSLTGHSSEQY
TRBV11-2	TRBJ2-1	ASSLVGGISVNEQF
TRBV28	TRBJ1-5	ASTQGGGNQPQH
TRBV30	TRBJ2-2	ALSRTTTGELF
TRBV9	TRBJ2-1	ASSVAGLIGNEQF
TRBV9	TRBJ2-2	ASTLGTANTGELF
TRBV7-9	TRBJ2-1	ASSPRLAGVLSSYNEQF
TRBV5-1	TRBJ2-1	ASSPGLAESDEQF
TRBV2	TRBJ1-1	ASSPGITNTEAF
TRBV6-4	TRBJ1-4	ASSPTEVEKLF
TRBV7-2	TRBJ1-2	ASSLDSGNTNYGYT
TRBV29-1	TRBJ2-1	SVDNGLAFNEQF
TRBV19	TRBJ2-1	ASSPQGGEQF
TRBV5-1	TRBJ1-1	ASSYSEGTNTEAF
TRBV6-1	TRBJ2-7	ASSARGVSYEQY
TRBV4-1	TRBJ2-1	ASSHPRSGRVYNEQF
TRBV28	TRBJ1-1	ASSLLTEAF
TRBV15	TRBJ1-1	ATSATGAVTEAF
TRBV11-1	TRBJ2-1	ASSLALVASRQF
TRBV6-1	TRBJ2-7	ASSETTGFLSYEQY
TRBV28	TRBJ2-7	ASSLAGGYYEQY
TRBV19	TRBJ1-4	ASSIGFRATGDEKLF
TRBV14	TRBJ2-7	ASSLGLAGAGQY
TRBV5-1	TRBJ2-7	ASSSRQGIREQY
TRBV28	TRBJ2-7	ASSAPYQLSEQY
TRBV11-2	TRBJ2-1	ASSPYPTGFIEQF
TRBV7-8	TRBJ2-7	ASSLFPFAYEQY
TRBV14	TRBJ2-6	ASSPGQSISGANVLT
TRBV7-9	TRBJ2-1	ASSLGTSGIYNEQF
TRBV5-6	TRBJ2-7	ASSPGTAYEQY
TRBV5-6	TRBJ2-2	ASSPLAGGRTGELF
TRBV5-1	TRBJ1-1	ASTRTGLSTEAF
TRBV4-2	TRBJ1-4	ASSQETHLAGGSWEKLF
TRBV6-4	TRBJ2-1	ASSIRAGGGDEQF
TRBV5-5	TRBJ1-2	ASSSGGNYGYT
TRBV28	TRBJ2-3	ASSPLELSLTDTQY
TRBV7-3	TRBJ2-2	ASSPSASGELF
TRBV11-3	TRBJ1-4	ASSFDRDRDYTTNEKLF
TRBV11-2	TRBJ2-3	ASSLSPLASTDTQY
TRBV28	TRBJ2-7	ASTRPAGGRYEQY
TRBV2	TRBJ2-3	ASSKDVAGRTDAQY
TRBV4-1	TRBJ2-1	ASSQVAQGHNEQF